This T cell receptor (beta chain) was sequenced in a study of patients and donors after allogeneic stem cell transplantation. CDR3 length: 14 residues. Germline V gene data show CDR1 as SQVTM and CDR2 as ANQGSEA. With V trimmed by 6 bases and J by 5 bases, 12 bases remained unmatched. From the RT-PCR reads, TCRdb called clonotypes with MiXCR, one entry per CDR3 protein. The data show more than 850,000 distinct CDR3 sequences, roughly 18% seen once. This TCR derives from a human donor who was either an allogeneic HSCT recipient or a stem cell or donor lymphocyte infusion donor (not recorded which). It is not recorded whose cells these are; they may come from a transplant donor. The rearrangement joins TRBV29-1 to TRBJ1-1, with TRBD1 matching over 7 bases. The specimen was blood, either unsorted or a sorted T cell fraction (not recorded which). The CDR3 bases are TGCAGCGTGATTCTCGACAGGGTAGGGACTGAAGCTTTCTTT. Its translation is CSVILDRVGTEAFF.